This note documents a single TCR beta chain sequence. The sample belongs to a study of shared clonotypes between healthy human individuals. Measured with immunoSEQ multiplex PCR; TCRdb has only the in-frame clones, and not every one. This table holds about 2 million clones, 90% to 95% found once. The CDR3 consists of 13 residues. The germline CDR1 and CDR2 sequences are MNHNS and SASEGT. Trimming stripped 1 base from V and 4 bases from J, with 7 bases between. The J gene is TRBJ1-2, the V gene TRBV6-1, with D unresolved. The sequence came from a man between 18 and 29 years old in good health. Sequencing used naive CD4+ T cells sorted from blood. Subset here: CD45RA+ positively selected. The DNA for the CDR3 is TGTGCCAGCAGTGAAGGATCTAGCTATGGCTACACCTTC. It specifies CASSEGSSYGYTF.